One sample yielded the 21 T cell receptor beta chains listed below, sequenced in a study of a mutant IDH1 vaccine in newly diagnosed glioma. Time point given: baseline, week 1 (first vaccination visit). Treatment of the sample: pre-vaccination baseline after standard-of-care therapy. The method was immunoSEQ multiplex PCR; TCRdb's version includes in-frame clones alone and lacks a portion of them. This table has 59,000 or so clones, 80% to 95% appearing once. The sequencing here drew on PBMCs, taken from a glioma patient treated with radiotherapy, temozolomide or both. The receptors stem from a man aged 45-60 years with glioma.

V is TRBV2 and J is TRBJ1-4; D possibly corresponds to TRBD1 (5 bases). CDR1 is SNHLY and CDR2 is FYNNEI in the germline V gene. With 6 bases removed from V and 4 bases from J, the gap between germline ends came to 18 bases. This CDR3 is built from 16 residues. CDR3 amino acids: CASSVPPGRINEKLFF. CDR3 in DNA: TGTGCCAGCAGCGTACCCCCGGGACGGATTAATGAAAAACTGTTTTTT.

The chain employs TRBV4-1 and TRBJ2-2; no definite D call. CDR1 is MGHRA, CDR2 YSYEKL, per germline. There are 13 residues in the CDR3. Trimming left V 2 bases short and J 5 bases short, with 6 bases between. CDR3 bases: TGCGCCAGCAGCCAAATCCGGACCGGGGAGCTGTTTTTT. It specifies CASSQIRTGELFF.

The chain employs TRBV6-4 and TRBJ2-3, with 11 positions matching TRBD2. Germline V gene sequence: CDR1 MRHNA, CDR2 SNTAGT. Unmatched junction bases numbered 0, after V lost 3 bases and J lost 1 base. The CDR3 loop spans 15 amino acids. CDR3 sequence: CASSETSGGTDTQYF. Here the CDR3 DNA reads TGTGCCAGCAGTGAGACTAGCGGGGGCACAGATACGCAGTATTTT.

V is TRBV2 and J is TRBJ1-5; the D gene is possibly TRBD1 (5 bases). The CDR3 has 13 residues. V lost 5 bases and J lost 5, with 10 bases in between. CDR1 is SNHLY and CDR2 is FYNNEI in the germline V gene. The CDR3, as DNA: TGTGCCAGCAGTTCGGGACTTTATCAGCCCCAGCATTTT. It yields the protein CASSSGLYQPQHF.

V gene TRBV2 combines with J gene TRBJ2-5; TRBD2 matches 12 bases. CDR1 is SNHLY, CDR2 FYNNEI, per germline. V lost 8 bases, J lost 4 bases, and 17 bases stayed unmatched. This CDR3 region has 18 residues. As DNA, the CDR3 is TGTGCCAGCGAACGAGGGGGACTAGCGGGTATTTGGGGAGAGACCCAGTACTTC. Its protein product is CASERGGLAGIWGETQYF. Based on the CDR3 plus reference TRBV2 and TRBJ2-5, the full variable domain is EPEVTQTPSHQVTQMGQEVILRCVPISNHLYFYWYRQILGQKVEFLVSFYNNEISEKSEIFDDQFSVERPDGSNFTLKIRSTKLEDSAMYFCASERGGLAGIWGETQYFGPGTRLLVL.

This chain connects TRBV5-1 to TRBJ2-7; 9 bases align to TRBD1. This CDR3 is 16 amino acids long. Germline V gene data show CDR1 as SGHRS and CDR2 as YFSETQ. Trimming cost V 3 bases and J 2 bases; bases outside gene matches: 9. CDR3 in DNA: TGCGCCAGCAGCTCCCCCCGGGACAGGGATGCCTACGAGCAGTACTTC. Its translation is CASSSPRDRDAYEQYF.

This clone was picked up one time. The chain links TRBV7-3 to TRBJ2-7, with 11 bases matching TRBD1. Trimming took 1 base from V and 3 from J; bases not matched to a gene: 2. Germline CDR1 and CDR2: SGHTA and FQGTGA. The CDR3 contains 15 residues. This chain's CDR3 is CASSLIGTGGYEQYF. CDR3 nucleotide sequence: TGTGCCAGCAGCTTAATCGGGACAGGGGGCTACGAGCAGTACTTC.

The V gene is TRBV15, the J gene TRBJ2-3; possibly TRBD2 for D (6 bases). The CDR3 extends over 16 amino acids. The germline V gene encodes CDR1 LNHNV and CDR2 YYDKDF (reference sequence). V shed 0 bases and J shed 0 bases, with 10 bases lying between them. CDR3 DNA sequence: TGTGCCACCAGCAGAGATCGGGAGCCCAGCACAGATACGCAGTATTTT. The encoded protein is CATSRDREPSTDTQYF.

The chain recombines TRBV6-4 with TRBJ1-1; weak D call: TRBD1 (5 bases). The V end was cut by 2 bases, the J end by 1 base, with 5 bases between. Germline CDR1 is MRHNA and CDR2 is SNTAGT. The CDR3 runs to 13 residues. The CDR3 loop is CASSDTGNTEAFF. In DNA, the CDR3 is TGTGCCAGCAGTGACACAGGGAACACTGAAGCTTTCTTT.

The CDR3 coding sequence is TGTGCCTGGGGGGCCTCCGTTGGCTACACCTTC. This sequence encodes CAWGASVGYTF. The chain combines TRBV30 with TRBJ1-2; maybe TRBD1 (5 bases). Trimming took off 5 bases at V and 7 bases at J, with 11 bases between the two ends. The CDR3 is 11 amino acids. Germline V lookup: CDR1 GTSNPN, CDR2 SVGIG (reference sequence).

The J gene is TRBJ2-7, the V gene TRBV29-1; D uncertain. V was cut by 3 bases and J by 5 bases, with 17 bases left in between. Germline assignment: CDR1 SQVTM and CDR2 ANQGSEA. CDR3 size: 14 residues. The CDR3 bases are TGCAGCGTTGAGAAGGGCCTGGGCGGTGACGAGCAGTACTTC. It encodes CSVEKGLGGDEQYF.

The genes are TRBV9 and TRBJ2-1; a weak D match, TRBD2 (6 bases). This CDR3 is built from 14 residues. Trimming left V 2 bases short and J 5 bases short, with 11 bases between. Germline loops: CDR1 SGDLS, CDR2 YYNGEE. The CDR3 coding sequence is TGTGCCAGCAGCGTGCGGGACGTCAACAATGAGCAGTTCTTC. Its translation: CASSVRDVNNEQFF. The full variable domain, rest sourced from reference TRBV9 and TRBJ2-1, is DSGVTQTPKHLITATGQRVTLRCSPRSGDLSVYWYQQSLDQGLQFLIQYYNGEERAKGNILERFSAQQFPDLHSELNLSSLELGDSALYFCASSVRDVNNEQFFGPGTRLTVL.

In its sample, this clone was seen a few times. This chain's CDR3 is CASSLDTSRDTQYF. In DNA form, the CDR3 reads TGTGCCAGCAGCTTAGACACCTCACGGGATACGCAGTATTTT. The J gene is TRBJ2-3, the V gene TRBV7-2; D ambiguous. The CDR3 consists of 14 residues. Trimming stripped 1 base from V and 6 bases from J, with 11 bases between. Germline V CDR1 and CDR2: SGHTA, FQGNSA.

This clone was recorded a few times. The chain is built from TRBV6-5 and TRBJ1-1, with unresolved D. Between the trimmed V and J ends, which lost 6 bases and 4 bases, there was a span of 15 bases. The CDR3 consists of 14 residues. Germline CDR1 and CDR2: MNHEY and SVGAGI. The CDR3 reads CASSLWTESTEAFF. CDR3 in DNA: TGTGCCAGCAGCCTCTGGACGGAGAGCACTGAAGCTTTCTTT.

This clone has only a few counts. V usage is TRBV7-2 and J usage is TRBJ1-2; perhaps TRBD1 as D (6 bases). Germline CDR1 reads SGHTA; CDR2 reads FQGNSA. V gave up 5 bases and J gave up 4 bases, with 17 bases separating them. This CDR3 is 15 amino acids long. The CDR3: CASSGSRDTGYGYTF. Here the CDR3 DNA reads TGTGCCAGCAGCGGTTCTCGGGACACCGGCTATGGCTACACCTTC.

CDR3 residues: CASSPGQGGTYEQYF. CDR3 DNA sequence: TGTGCCAGCAGTCCTGGACAGGGTGGGACCTACGAGCAGTACTTC. J is TRBJ2-7 and V is TRBV6-6, with 8 bases that match TRBD1. Germline V CDR1 and CDR2: MNHNY, SVGAGI (reference sequence). The J segment lost 2 bases and the V segment lost 5 bases, leaving 8 bases of the junction unmatched. The CDR3 is made up of 15 amino acids.

V and J are TRBV7-2 and TRBJ2-7, with no clear D. CDR1 and CDR2 (germline): SGHTA, FQGNSA. The length of the CDR3 is 13 residues. The germline V and J ends were trimmed by 2 bases and 6 bases, with 11 bases remaining between them. CDR3: CASSLSTGREQYF. Here the CDR3 DNA reads TGTGCCAGCAGCTTATCCACCGGCCGCGAGCAGTACTTC.

The chain uses TRBV28 and TRBJ2-7; 11 nucleotides line up with TRBD2. Germline V lookup: CDR1 MDHEN, CDR2 SYDVKM. V lost 2 bases and J lost 3; bases outside the gene matches: 9. The CDR3 consists of 17 residues. The CDR3 loop is CASSLRGSGRASYEQYF. The CDR3 DNA reads TGTGCCAGCAGTTTACGGGGTAGCGGGAGGGCTAGCTACGAGCAGTACTTC.

This sequence joins TRBV7-8 and TRBJ2-7; 7 bases fit TRBD2. V gave up 1 base and J gave up 2 bases; unmatched junction bases: 5. There are 15 residues in the CDR3. CDR1 is SGHVS, CDR2 FQNEAQ, per germline. The CDR3 reads CASSLVVAGPYEQYF. CDR3 nucleotide sequence: TGTGCCAGCAGCTTAGTGGTAGCGGGCCCCTACGAGCAGTACTTC.

The genes are TRBV6-1 and TRBJ1-2; TRBD1 is a possible D gene (5 bases). This CDR3 has 13 amino acids. CDR1 and CDR2 from the germline V gene are MNHNS and SASEGT. V dropped 6 bases and J dropped 6 bases, with 14 bases sitting between them. For the CDR3, the DNA is TGTGCCAGCAGGTCCCGGGACGGCCATGGCTACACCTTC. Residues: CASRSRDGHGYTF.

The V call is TRBV9, the J call TRBJ2-3; either TRBD1 or TRBD2 may supply D (6 bases each). From germline, CDR1 is SGDLS and CDR2 YYNGEE. V shed 0 bases and J shed 6 bases, with 8 bases lying between them. The CDR3 spans 13 residues. The CDR3 nucleotides are TGTGCCAGCAGCGTAGGGAGGGGGGATACGCAGTATTTT. Translated: CASSVGRGDTQYF.